This passage covers 23 T cell receptor beta chains from one sample sequenced in a study of T cell repertoires in cytomegalovirus infection. TCRdb used MiXCR to reprocess the reads, holding one entry per CDR3 protein. This sample has 300,000 to 400,000 distinct CDR3 sequences, with 25% to 35% found just once. These receptors have no identified antigens. The starting material was cultured PBMCs, obtained from culture after CMV antigen stimulation. Receptors originate from a human donor in good health (CMV status not recorded). Some clones in this sample may be carry-over from other donors' samples.

This chain joins TRBV7-8 and TRBJ2-6; no clear D gene. Trimming took off 6 bases at V and 1 base at J, with 7 bases between the two ends. Germline lookup yields CDR1 SGHVS and CDR2 FQNEAQ. The CDR3 is made up of 14 amino acids. For the CDR3, the DNA is TGTGCCAGCAGTTTAATTTCTGGGGCCAACGTCCTGACTTTC. It is translated as CASSLISGANVLTF.

This clonotype was observed at least ten times. J is TRBJ2-2 and V is TRBV5-5, with 8 nucleotides matching TRBD1. V lost 2 bases to trimming and J lost 5 bases; unmatched junction nucleotides: 11. The CDR3 consists of 17 residues. The germline V gene encodes CDR1 SGHKS and CDR2 YYEKEE (reference sequence). In DNA, the CDR3 is TGTGCCAGCAGCTTCTTGATGGGGCAGGGGGCGACCGGGGAGCTGTTTTTT. This codes for CASSFLMGQGATGELFF. Full variable domain (missing parts from reference TRBV5-5 and TRBJ2-2): DAGVTQSPTHLIKTRGQQVTLRCSPISGHKSVSWYQQVLGQGPQFIFQYYEKEERGRGNFPDRFSARQFPNYSSELNVNALLLGDSALYLCASSFLMGQGATGELFFGEGSRLTVL.

This clonotype was counted between two and nine times. The chain is built from TRBV19 and TRBJ1-5, with 7 positions matching TRBD1. CDR3 size: 14 residues. Germline assignment: CDR1 LNHDA and CDR2 SQIVND (reference sequence). The junction had 7 bases not matched to a gene; V was cut back by 10 bases and J by 1 base. CDR3 region: CATPARGSNQPQHF. The CDR3 region has the DNA TGTGCCACCCCGGCCAGGGGGAGCAATCAGCCCCAGCATTTT.

This clonotype was detected ten times or more. The chain uses TRBV20-1 and TRBJ1-3, with 8 bases fitting TRBD1. CDR1 is DFQATT and CDR2 is SNEGSKA in the germline V gene (reference sequence). The CDR3 totals 14 residues. V shed 3 bases and J 4 bases; nucleotides not matched to a gene: 5. CDR3 in amino acids: CSASNRGEGNTIYF. The DNA of the CDR3 is TGCAGTGCTAGTAACAGGGGGGAAGGAAACACCATATATTTT.

Written as DNA, the CDR3 is TGTGCCAGCAGCCCGTACCGGGACAGGGATAATGGCTACACCTTC. Translation gives CASSPYRDRDNGYTF. V usage is TRBV7-9 and J usage is TRBJ1-2, with 9 bases identical to TRBD1. Germline V gene data show CDR1 as SEHNR and CDR2 as FQNEAQ (reference sequence). V lost 5 bases to trimming and J lost 6 bases; unmatched junction nucleotides: 10. The CDR3 covers 15 residues.

Worth noting for this clonotype: One end of the junction does not line up with germline, which may come from a read error. The chain uses TRBV7-2 and TRBJ1-1; D is ambiguous. The CDR3 length is 11 residues. Germline V gives CDR1 SGHTA, CDR2 FQGNSA. The DNA for the CDR3 is TGTGACAGCCGCCGGGGAGATGAAGCTTTCTTT. Amino acid sequence: CDSRRGDEAFF.

This clonotype was seen at least ten times. The chain has TRBV7-8 and TRBJ2-1; D remains ambiguous. Trimming cost V 7 bases and J 8 bases, with 18 bases left between them. The CDR3 is 14 residues long. Germline V gives CDR1 SGHVS, CDR2 FQNEAQ. The CDR3 loop is CASMGFRSADEQFF. The CDR3 coding sequence is TGTGCCAGCATGGGGTTCCGGTCCGCCGATGAGCAGTTCTTC.

This clonotype turned up a few times. The J gene is TRBJ1-6, the V gene TRBV6-1, with 8 bases that match TRBD1. The junction had 6 bases not matched to a gene; V was cut back by 4 bases and J by 7 bases. Germline-derived CDR1 and CDR2 are MNHNS and SASEGT. The CDR3 contains 15 residues. The CDR3 nucleotides are TGTGCCAGCAGTGCCGGACGACAGGGGAATTCACCCCTCCACTTT. Its protein is CASSAGRQGNSPLHF.

This clonotype appeared once. The genes are TRBV20-1 and TRBJ1-4, with a possible D match to TRBD1 (5 bases). The CDR3 has 14 amino acids. Germline V lookup: CDR1 DFQATT, CDR2 SNEGSKA (reference sequence). Trimming left V 6 bases short and J 7 bases short, with 18 bases between. Here the CDR3 reads CSAARDQGGEKLFF. CDR3 bases: TGCAGTGCAGCTAGGGATCAGGGCGGTGAAAAACTGTTTTTT.

This chain joins TRBV27 and TRBJ2-6; no clear D gene. Germline V gene lookup returns CDR1 MNHEY and CDR2 SMNVEV (reference sequence). Trimming shortened V by 7 bases and J by 0 bases, and 16 bases separated the two germline ends. The length of the CDR3 is 17 residues. The CDR3 DNA sequence: TGTGCCAGCACCCCGGGCCGGCGCCCCTCTGGGGCCAACGTCCTGACTTTC. It encodes CASTPGRRPSGANVLTF.

The V call is TRBV9, the J call TRBJ1-6; D possibly corresponds to TRBD1 (5 bases). The CDR3 loop spans 15 amino acids. Between the trimmed V and J ends, which lost 0 bases and 6 bases, there was a span of 10 bases. Looked up from germline, CDR1 is SGDLS and CDR2 is YYNGEE. Written as DNA, the CDR3 is TGTGCCAGCAGCGTAGGGGGGACGAGTAATTCACCCCTCCACTTT. It translates to CASSVGGTSNSPLHF.

The chain recombines TRBV6-1 with TRBJ1-2, with D unresolved. Germline values: CDR1 MNHNS, CDR2 SASEGT. Trimming removed 4 bases from V and 2 bases from J, with 8 bases in between. The CDR3 is made up of 13 amino acids. The CDR3 loop reads CASSAWVNYGYTF. Here the CDR3 DNA reads TGTGCCAGCAGTGCGTGGGTGAACTATGGCTACACCTTC.

This clonotype turned up a few times. The chain recombines TRBV4-2 with TRBJ2-7; 14 nucleotides line up with TRBD2. Trimming removed 1 base from V and 2 bases from J; junction bases left unmatched: 4. CDR1 LGHNA and CDR2 YNFKEQ come from the germline V gene. The CDR3 spans 17 residues. CDR3 nucleotide sequence: TGTGCCAGCAGCCAAGCGATGACTAGCGGGGGGGCCTACGAGCAGTACTTC. As protein: CASSQAMTSGGAYEQYF.

The table lists this clonotype with a few counts. The chain uses TRBV7-2 and TRBJ2-7; 11 positions match TRBD1. After removal of 4 bases from V and 2 bases from J, the junction contained 16 bases not matched to a gene. Germline V lookup: CDR1 SGHTA, CDR2 FQGNSA. The CDR3 totals 19 residues. Here the CDR3 DNA reads TGTGCCAGCAGCTCCGCCTCCTCGGGGGGACAGGGGGGCCCCTACGAGCAGTACTTC. This sequence encodes CASSSASSGGQGGPYEQYF.

This clonotype was found a few times. In DNA form, the CDR3 reads TGTGCCAGCAGCCCTGGTCCGGGGGGGCGATATGGAGAGACCCAGTACTTC. Protein sequence: CASSPGPGGRYGETQYF. V gene TRBV11-2 combines with J gene TRBJ2-5; TRBD2 matches 8 bases. Trimming removed 5 bases from V and 4 bases from J; junction bases left unmatched: 15. This CDR3 comprises 17 residues. CDR1 and CDR2 (germline): SGHAT, FQNNGV.

The V gene is TRBV7-8, the J gene TRBJ1-4; D is possibly TRBD1 (6 bases). This CDR3 has 17 residues. Germline V gene lookup returns CDR1 SGHVS and CDR2 FQNEAQ. V was trimmed by 3 bases and J by 0 bases, leaving 14 bases between them. The DNA for the CDR3 is TGTGCCAGCAGCTTGGTCAGGGGTCCCTCAACTAATGAAAAACTGTTTTTT. This sequence encodes CASSLVRGPSTNEKLFF.

This clonotype was seen at least ten times. V and J are TRBV7-8 and TRBJ2-3; 10 positions match TRBD2. The CDR3 consists of 16 residues. The V segment lost 2 bases and the J segment 3 bases; nucleotides outside the gene matches: 5. Germline CDR1 reads SGHVS; CDR2 reads FQNEAQ. The CDR3 region is CASSLFSGGETDTQYF. Here the CDR3 DNA reads TGTGCCAGCAGCTTATTCAGCGGGGGGGAAACAGATACGCAGTATTTT.

The chain has TRBV7-9 and TRBJ1-1; TRBD1 is a possible D gene (6 bases). The ends were cut back, 5 bases at V and 5 bases at J, with 15 bases in the middle. Germline CDR1 and CDR2: SEHNR and FQNEAQ (reference sequence). This CDR3 is 14 amino acids long. The CDR3 loop is CASSVGLRGTEAFF. CDR3 sequence (DNA): TGTGCCAGCAGCGTTGGGCTCAGGGGAACTGAAGCTTTCTTT.

The V call is TRBV20-1, the J call TRBJ2-5; 10 bases are a match to TRBD1. The CDR3 contains 18 residues. From germline, CDR1 is DFQATT and CDR2 SNEGSKA (reference sequence). V was clipped by 3 bases and J by 4 bases; unmatched bases: 17. The CDR3 loop is CSASPTGGEEGGGETQYF. For the CDR3, the DNA is TGCAGTGCTAGTCCGACAGGGGGCGAGGAGGGAGGGGGAGAGACCCAGTACTTC.

This rearrangement joins TRBV6-8 to TRBJ1-2, with 9 bases that match TRBD1. Germline values: CDR1 MNHGY, CDR2 SAAAGT. The V and J ends lost 10 bases and 2 bases, in that order; junction bases with no gene match: 8. The CDR3 is 14 residues long. CDR3 DNA: TGTGCCACCGGACGGGACAGGGCAAACTATGGCTACACCTTC. Its protein is CATGRDRANYGYTF.

The sample holds a few counts of this clonotype. The chain recombines TRBV10-3 with TRBJ1-2; D is uncertain. Germline V CDR1 and CDR2: ENHRY, SYGVKD. Trimming took off 2 bases at V and 8 bases at J, with 9 bases between the two ends. This CDR3 contains 12 residues. CDR3 in amino acids: CAISENAEGYTF. Here the CDR3 DNA reads TGTGCCATCAGTGAGAACGCCGAGGGCTACACCTTC.

The chain is built from TRBV27 and TRBJ1-5, with D perhaps matching TRBD1 (5 bases). Trimming left V 5 bases short and J 0 bases short, with 11 bases between. Germline CDR1 reads MNHEY; CDR2 reads SMNVEV (reference sequence). The length of the CDR3 is 15 residues. CDR3 residues: CASSAQGYSNQPQHF. CDR3 nucleotide sequence: TGTGCCAGCAGTGCCCAGGGCTATAGCAATCAGCCCCAGCATTTT.

This clonotype was seen a few times. The chain links TRBV10-3 to TRBJ2-5; the D gene is possibly TRBD1 (5 bases). The CDR3 sequence is 14 residues long. The ends were cut back, 6 bases at V and 2 bases at J, with 13 bases in the middle. The germline V gene has CDR1 ENHRY and CDR2 SYGVKD. The chain's CDR3 is CAIRDTGSQETQYF. CDR3 bases: TGTGCCATCAGGGACACAGGATCACAAGAGACCCAGTACTTC.